Each of the 2 T cell receptor beta chains below was sequenced from the same sample in a study of PD-1 blockade in classical Hodgkin lymphoma. The time point is: cycle 4 day 1 (C4D1), after less than seven weeks of nivolumab. Brentuximab vedotin exposure varied among the patients, all of whom had relapsed after autologous stem cell transplantation. Negative magnetic selection isolated CD4+ T cells from thawed PBMCs. The assay was immunoSEQ multiplex PCR, and TCRdb's table has in-frame clones only and misses some. The sample lists around 18,000 clones, about 75% occurring once. The sample here was CD4+ T cells from blood, taken before the fourth cycle of nivolumab. The source of these receptors is a human donor with classical Hodgkin lymphoma.

The chain links TRBV28 to TRBJ1-2, with no clear D. With 4 bases removed from V and 4 bases from J, the gap between germline ends came to 16 bases. This CDR3 has 15 residues. In germline, CDR1 is MDHEN, CDR2 SYDVKM. CDR3 in DNA: TGTGCCAGCAGTTCCGGGCCCAACCCTTTCTATGGCTACACCTTC. It translates to CASSSGPNPFYGYTF.

The V call is TRBV27, the J call TRBJ2-5; TRBD2 matches 7 bases. Germline values: CDR1 MNHEY, CDR2 SMNVEV (reference sequence). The CDR3 extends over 12 amino acids. V shed 3 bases and J 11 bases; nucleotides not matched to a gene: 6. The CDR3 loop is CASSLMRGKQYF. CDR3 sequence (DNA): TGTGCCAGCAGTTTGATGCGGGGGAAGCAGTACTTC.